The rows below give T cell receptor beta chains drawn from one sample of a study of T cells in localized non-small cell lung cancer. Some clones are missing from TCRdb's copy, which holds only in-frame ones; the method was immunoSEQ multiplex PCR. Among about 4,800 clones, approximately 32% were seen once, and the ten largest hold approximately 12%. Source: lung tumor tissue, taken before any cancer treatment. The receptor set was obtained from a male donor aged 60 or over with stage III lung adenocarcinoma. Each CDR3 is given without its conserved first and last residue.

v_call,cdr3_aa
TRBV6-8,ASSYRNPGGRGQPQH
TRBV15,ATSRVSGGNTEAF
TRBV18,ASSPRQGIGGYT
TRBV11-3,ASSLRWSRGSNEQF
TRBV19,ASSMAVYSNQPQH
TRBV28,ASKTTGGVRRNQPQH
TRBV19,ASSARLEAYEQY
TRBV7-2,ASSPPMNTEAF
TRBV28,ASSLRTGLGGYT
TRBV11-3,ASSLKREGVNEQF
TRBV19,ASSIAARQASVNQPQH
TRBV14,ASSPGLPLGNEQF
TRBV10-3,AISERPDSMNTEAF
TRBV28,ASSIRGGTYEQY
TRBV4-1,ASSHLRENTEAF
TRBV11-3,ASSNSGLAGGTRGTQY
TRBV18,ASSPPSWETQY
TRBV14,ASSQDRLWQGTAF
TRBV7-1,ASSVKYSNQPQH
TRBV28,ASSLWTGENQPQH